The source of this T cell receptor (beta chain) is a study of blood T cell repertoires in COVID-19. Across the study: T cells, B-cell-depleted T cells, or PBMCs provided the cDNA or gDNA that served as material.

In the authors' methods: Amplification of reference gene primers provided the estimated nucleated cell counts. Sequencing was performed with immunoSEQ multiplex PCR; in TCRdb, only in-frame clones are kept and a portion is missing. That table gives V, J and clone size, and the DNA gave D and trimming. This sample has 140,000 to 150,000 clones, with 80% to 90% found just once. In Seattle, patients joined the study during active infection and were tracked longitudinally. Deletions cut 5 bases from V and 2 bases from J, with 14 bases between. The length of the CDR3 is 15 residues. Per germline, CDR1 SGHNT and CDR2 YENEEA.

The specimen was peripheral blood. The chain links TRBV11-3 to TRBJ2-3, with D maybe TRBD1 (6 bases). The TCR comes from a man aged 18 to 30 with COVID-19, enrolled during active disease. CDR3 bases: TGTGCCAGCAGCAATTCAGGGGATCTCACAGATACGCAGTATTTT. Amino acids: CASSNSGDLTDTQYF. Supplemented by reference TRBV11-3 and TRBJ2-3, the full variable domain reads EAGVVQSPRYKIIEKKQPVAFWCNPISGHNTLYWYLQNLGQGPELLIRYENEEAVDDSQLPKDRFSAERLKGVDSTLKIQPAELGDSAVYLCASSNSGDLTDTQYFGPGTRLTVL.